Shown below are 21 T cell receptor beta chains from a single sample sequenced in a study of regulatory T cells in long-lasting Graves disease. iRepertoire HTBI primers and Arm-PCR of CDR3 regions built TCR beta libraries. TCRdb used MiXCR to reprocess the multiplex PCR reads, holding one entry per CDR3 protein. The table shows roughly 500,000 distinct CDR3 sequences, with around 12% occurring only once. Sample time point: newly diagnosed GD, antithyroid drugs for less than 3 months. There was RNA extracted from PBMCs, and the TCR library was made from it. This sample also appeared in a second study, on T cells in Graves' hyperthyroidism and ophthalmopathy.

Sequencing was performed on peripheral blood mononuclear cells (PBMCs), taken at new diagnosis, from a patient treated with antithyroid drugs. All receptors derive from a woman in her twenties or thirties with Graves disease.

The CDR3 DNA sequence: TGTGCCACAACCAGAGGGCGGGTTGGGGATGAGCAGTTCTTC. It codes for CATTRGRVGDEQFF. The chain has TRBV10-3 and TRBJ2-1; perhaps TRBD2 as D (5 bases). CDR1 is ENHRY, CDR2 SYGVKD, per germline. The CDR3 covers 14 residues. Trimming cost V 10 bases and J 8 bases, with 21 bases left between them.

This clonotype was counted ten times or more. The chain has TRBV10-2 and TRBJ1-1, with a weak D call TRBD1 (6 bases). Per the germline V gene, CDR1 is WSHSY and CDR2 is SAAADI. V was clipped by 8 bases and J by 6 bases, with 16 bases between them. CDR3 size: 13 residues. The CDR3 bases are TGCGCCAGCTCGGACAGACCCCGGTCTGAAGCTTTCTTT. As protein: CASSDRPRSEAFF.

This clonotype was recorded at least ten times. The chain employs TRBV5-1 and TRBJ2-1, with 11 bases matching TRBD2. Germline assignment: CDR1 SGHRS and CDR2 YFSETQ. The trim removed 1 base at V and 3 bases at J, leaving 6 bases unmatched. The CDR3 is 17 amino acids. The CDR3 bases are TGCGCCAGCAGCTTGAGGGTGGGACTAGCGGACTACAATGAGCAGTTCTTC. This gives the protein CASSLRVGLADYNEQFF. Drawing the rest from reference TRBV5-1 and TRBJ2-1, the complete variable domain is KAGVTQTPRYLIKTRGQQVTLSCSPISGHRSVSWYQQTPGQGLQFLFEYFSETQRNKGNFPGRFSGRQFSNSRSEMNVSTLELGDSALYLCASSLRVGLADYNEQFFGPGTRLTVL.

This clonotype has only a few counts. The chain links TRBV27 to TRBJ1-1, with D uncertain. This CDR3 has 14 amino acids. Deletions cut 3 bases from V and 4 bases from J, with 12 bases between. CDR1 and CDR2 from the germline V gene are MNHEY and SMNVEV (reference sequence). The chain's CDR3 is CASSFVGSLTEAFF. The CDR3 DNA reads as TGTGCCAGCAGTTTTGTAGGGTCCCTCACTGAAGCTTTCTTT.

The table lists this clonotype with many counts. The chain combines TRBV30 with TRBJ2-7, with no clear D. V lost 0 bases, J lost 2 bases, and 5 bases lay in between. The germline V gene encodes CDR1 GTSNPN and CDR2 SVGIG (reference sequence). There are 12 residues in the CDR3. CDR3 in amino acids: CAWSVNTYEQYF. DNA of the CDR3: TGTGCCTGGAGTGTAAACACCTACGAGCAGTACTTC.

This clonotype was found many times. The chain couples TRBV20-1 to TRBJ2-1, with TRBD2 matching 10 bases. V dropped 7 bases and J dropped 0; count of bases not matched to a gene: 9. Germline V gives CDR1 DFQATT, CDR2 SNEGSKA (reference sequence). This CDR3 comprises 16 residues. The CDR3 sequence: CSVKTSGPSSYNEQFF. The CDR3 nucleotides are TGCAGTGTCAAGACTAGCGGGCCGAGCTCCTACAATGAGCAGTTCTTC.

This clonotype has ten or more counts. The chain recombines TRBV19 with TRBJ1-5; D is perhaps TRBD1 (5 bases). Germline CDR1 is LNHDA and CDR2 is SQIVND (reference sequence). V shed 5 bases and J shed 1 base, with 12 bases lying between them. The CDR3 runs to 15 residues. In nucleotides, the CDR3 is TGTGCCAGTAGTGGAAGATGGGACAGCAATCAGCCCCAGCATTTT. Residues: CASSGRWDSNQPQHF.

As for this clonotype: A read error may produce the germline difference seen at one junction end. The chain carries TRBV6-4 and TRBJ2-1; the D gene is possibly TRBD2 (6 bases). CDR3 length: 17 residues. CDR1 is MRHNA, CDR2 SNTAGT, per germline. In DNA, the CDR3 is TGTGCCAGCAGTTACTCCTCCCTATCCCCAGGAGGGAATGAGCAGTTCTTC. Protein sequence: CASSYSSLSPGGNEQFF.

V gene TRBV12-3 or TRBV12-4 combines with J gene TRBJ2-5, with TRBD2 matching 8 bases. The CDR3 contains 13 residues. With V trimmed by 7 bases and J by 3 bases, 4 bases remained unmatched. CDR3 in amino acids: CASTLLAEETQYF. CDR3 sequence (DNA): TGTGCCAGCACCCTACTAGCGGAAGAGACCCAGTACTTC.

The V and J genes are TRBV27 and TRBJ2-3; 10 bases are shared with TRBD2. The CDR3 is made up of 15 amino acids. Germline CDR1 MNHEY, CDR2 SMNVEV (reference sequence). V dropped 4 bases and J dropped 5; count of bases not matched to a gene: 6. The CDR3 here is CASSSLAGEIDTQYF. In DNA form, the CDR3 reads TGTGCCAGCAGTTCTCTAGCGGGAGAAATAGATACGCAGTATTTT.

This clonotype occurred a few times. The chain has TRBV19 and TRBJ2-1; TRBD2 aligns across 7 bases. There are 14 residues in the CDR3. J lost 7 bases, V lost 1 base, and 4 bases had no gene match. In germline, CDR1 is LNHDA, CDR2 SQIVND (reference sequence). The CDR3 DNA reads as TGTGCCAGTAGTATAGGACTAGCTCCTAATGAGCAGTTCTTC. Its protein product is CASSIGLAPNEQFF.

The sample holds many counts of this clonotype. J is TRBJ1-5 and V is TRBV19; D is undetermined. CDR1 LNHDA and CDR2 SQIVND come from the germline V gene (reference sequence). Trimming stripped 11 bases from V and 3 bases from J, with 23 bases between. This CDR3 spans 16 amino acids. CDR3 nucleotides: TGTGCCTCACGCCACGGGTCGGGAGGTTACAATCAGCCCCAGCATTTT. Translation gives CASRHGSGGYNQPQHF.

With regard to this clonotype: This probably arose from a read error, given a far larger clone one base away. The genes are TRBV11-2 and TRBJ2-1; 9 nucleotides line up with TRBD2. V lost 5 bases and J lost 3; bases outside the gene matches: 8. The CDR3 length is 16 residues. Germline V gives CDR1 SGHAT, CDR2 FQNNGV. In DNA, the CDR3 is TGTGCCAGCAGCCCCCTGTCTAGCGGGGTCTACAATGAGCAGTTCTTC. Residues: CASSPLSSGVYNEQFF.

The table lists this clonotype with many counts. The V gene is TRBV2, the J gene TRBJ2-7; 9 nucleotides agree with TRBD2. Germline lookup yields CDR1 SNHLY and CDR2 FYNNEI. The J segment lost 9 bases and the V segment lost 7 bases, leaving 10 bases of the junction unmatched. This CDR3 has 13 amino acids. The CDR3 bases are TGTGCCAGCAAAGGGACTAGCTCCTCGGCGCAGTACTTC. Its translation: CASKGTSSSAQYF.

This clonotype was counted at least ten times. The gene calls are TRBV30 and TRBJ2-1; D perhaps matches TRBD2 (5 bases). The CDR3 runs 14 residues. Trimming shortened V by 0 bases and J by 5 bases, and 11 bases separated the two germline ends. Germline V lookup: CDR1 GTSNPN, CDR2 SVGIG (reference sequence). The CDR3 is CAWSVGAAHNEQFF. CDR3 nucleotides: TGTGCCTGGAGTGTAGGAGCGGCCCACAATGAGCAGTTCTTC.

At least ten counts were recorded for this clonotype. The rearrangement uses TRBV20-1 and TRBJ2-7, with TRBD2 identical over 14 bases. CDR1 and CDR2 from the germline V gene are DFQATT and SNEGSKA (reference sequence). The trim removed 6 bases at V and 3 bases at J, leaving 10 bases unmatched. The CDR3 runs to 16 residues. In DNA form, the CDR3 reads TGCAGTGCCCCACGGACTAGCGGGAGGTTGTTCTACGAGCAGTACTTC. Amino acid sequence: CSAPRTSGRLFYEQYF.

Only a few counts were recorded for this clonotype. The chain couples TRBV12-3 or TRBV12-4 to TRBJ2-4; possibly TRBD1 for D (6 bases). The germline V and J ends were trimmed by 2 bases and 2 bases, with 13 bases remaining between them. The CDR3 covers 16 residues. The CDR3 DNA reads as TGTGCCAGCAGTTTAAGGGGGAGCTATTCCAAAAACATTCAGTACTTC. Residues: CASSLRGSYSKNIQYF.

Concerning this clonotype: A clone one base away is much larger, so this may be a read error. The chain has TRBV20-1 and TRBJ1-5; 7 bases are shared with TRBD1. Germline-derived CDR1 and CDR2 are DFQATT and SNEGSKA (reference sequence). V lost 5 bases and J lost 0; bases outside the gene matches: 7. The CDR3 runs 15 residues. The CDR3 sequence: CSARRDSHSNQPQHF. CDR3 nucleotides: TGCAGTGCTCGCCGGGACAGCCATAGCAATCAGCCCCAGCATTTT.

The chain couples TRBV5-1 to TRBJ2-1; TRBD1 agrees at 7 bases. The germline gives CDR1 SGHRS, CDR2 YFSETQ. J gave up 10 bases and V 3 bases, and 7 bases lay outside the gene matches. The CDR3 is made up of 13 amino acids. In DNA form, the CDR3 reads TGCGCCAGCAGCTCACCGACAGGGAACGAGCAGTTCTTC. Translation gives CASSSPTGNEQFF.

This clonotype was found many times. The gene calls are TRBV27 and TRBJ2-6; 10 nucleotides match TRBD1. CDR1 MNHEY and CDR2 SMNVEV come from the germline V gene (reference sequence). The V gene end was trimmed by 5 bases and the J gene end by 2 bases; junction bases not matched to a gene: 9. This CDR3 has 18 residues. In nucleotides, the CDR3 is TGTGCCAGCAGTACCGGGACAGGGGCGCTAACTGGGGCCAACGTCCTGACTTTC. Protein: CASSTGTGALTGANVLTF.

This clonotype was counted at least ten times. The rearrangement joins TRBV27 to TRBJ2-7; tentatively, D is TRBD2 (6 bases). V lost 2 bases and J 1 base, leaving 27 bases between the germline ends. Germline V gene data show CDR1 as MNHEY and CDR2 as SMNVEV (reference sequence). This CDR3 has 20 residues. DNA of the CDR3: TGTGCCAGCAGTTTACGATCGGGTAGCGGACCGAGATCGTCATCCTACGAGCAGTACTTC. Its protein is CASSLRSGSGPRSSSYEQYF.